This TCR beta chain appears in the sequencing data of a study of blood T cell repertoires in COVID-19. Study-level background: Collection of acute and convalescent COVID-19 samples took place in the United States, Italy and Spain. Sources were T cells, B-cell-depleted T cells, or PBMCs; the material itself was cDNA or gDNA.

In the original processing: Reference gene primer amplification yielded estimated nucleated cell counts. Assay used: immunoSEQ multiplex PCR; TCRdb lists only in-frame clones, some missing. V and J calls and clone size follow that table, whereas D and trimming were derived from the DNA. The sample carries about 200,000 clones, around 86% recorded once. This CDR3 is 13 amino acids long. Looked up from germline, CDR1 is SQVTM and CDR2 is ANQGSEA. Trimming took off 0 bases at V and 5 bases at J, with 10 bases between the two ends. The specimen sequenced was peripheral blood. This receptor was identified in a man aged 55-75 years with acute or convalescent COVID-19. The chain recombines TRBV29-1 with TRBJ1-1, with D perhaps matching TRBD1 (6 bases). The CDR3 loop reads CSVEEGASTEAFF. The CDR3 DNA reads as TGCAGCGTTGAAGAGGGGGCGAGTACTGAAGCTTTCTTT.